This T cell receptor (beta chain) emerged from a study of T cell repertoires in cytomegalovirus infection. Study background: The public TCR beta signatures pointed to both CMV infection and matching HLA type. Study-wide results and limits: HLA-C-restricted CMV clonotypes gave the most frequent clonotype in two of eight donors.

This clonotype showed up just a few times. Its cognate antigen is unknown. TCRdb reprocessed the reads via MiXCR and lists one record per CDR3 protein. Found here are about 920,000 distinct CDR3 sequences, approximately 33% of them singletons; the top ten hold 13%. The sequenced sample was cultured CD8+ T cells from PBMCs, obtained from culture after CMV antigen stimulation. This clonotype was sampled from a human donor in good health (CMV status not recorded). Some clones in this sample may be carry-over from other donors' samples.

The CDR3 sequence: CASSYSSRQGSSTEAFF. CDR3 in DNA: TGTGCCAGCAGTTACTCGAGTCGACAGGGAAGCAGCACTGAAGCTTTCTTT. This chain links TRBV6-6 with TRBJ1-1, with 7 bases that match TRBD1. The CDR3 extends over 17 amino acids. CDR1 MNHNY and CDR2 SVGAGI come from the germline V gene (reference sequence). Trimming at V came to 0 bases and at J to 4 bases, leaving 11 bases not matched to a gene.